This is a list of T cell receptor beta chains from one sample in a study of blood T cell repertoires in COVID-19. Assay used: immunoSEQ multiplex PCR; TCRdb lists only in-frame clones, some missing. The sample lists about 210,000 clones, more than 65% occurring once. Source material: peripheral blood. The source of these receptors is a man in his forties who had recovered from COVID-19. Each CDR3 is given with its conserved first and last residue. Only part of the rows carry a size: once, few, many, or a class if the clone is expanded.

CDR3 protein: CASSLGGQRYF; clone size: NA; V gene: TRBV7-6; J gene: TRBJ2-7
CDR3 protein: CATRAGPGWETQYF; clone size: NA; V gene: TRBV24-1; J gene: TRBJ2-5
CDR3 protein: CASSKGQGMNTEAFF; clone size: NA; V gene: TRBV21-1; J gene: TRBJ1-1
CDR3 protein: CAWSRTGGPYGYTF; clone size: NA; V gene: TRBV30; J gene: TRBJ1-2
CDR3 protein: CSASVNPTNEAFF; clone size: NA; V gene: TRBV20-1; J gene: TRBJ1-1
CDR3 protein: CASSLADYGYTF; clone size: NA; V gene: TRBV12-3/TRBV12-4; J gene: TRBJ1-2
CDR3 protein: CASSYGVYTEAFF; clone size: NA; V gene: TRBV14; J gene: TRBJ1-1
CDR3 protein: CASSTQLPQGTGFGYTF; clone size: NA; V gene: TRBV27; J gene: TRBJ1-2
CDR3 protein: CASSYPLLGRNYGYTF; clone size: NA; V gene: TRBV6-2/TRBV6-3; J gene: TRBJ1-2
CDR3 protein: CASSFGGEGYGYTF; clone size: NA; V gene: TRBV27; J gene: TRBJ1-2
CDR3 protein: CASSLGMGGANAQYF; clone size: few; V gene: TRBV5-1; J gene: TRBJ2-7
CDR3 protein: CASSQEAGGLTDTQYF; clone size: NA; V gene: TRBV3-1/TRBV3-2; J gene: TRBJ2-3
CDR3 protein: CSVQGGLGYTF; clone size: NA; V gene: TRBV29-1; J gene: TRBJ1-2
CDR3 protein: CASSLSGTGYEKLFF; clone size: NA; V gene: TRBV5-6; J gene: TRBJ1-4
CDR3 protein: CASSPRLEGDAFF; clone size: NA; V gene: TRBV18; J gene: TRBJ1-1
CDR3 protein: CATSIKPPGQATGELFF; clone size: NA; V gene: TRBV15; J gene: TRBJ2-2
CDR3 protein: CASSNTPRGSSYNEQFF; clone size: NA; V gene: TRBV5-1; J gene: TRBJ2-1
CDR3 protein: CASSPPASQHEQFF; clone size: NA; V gene: TRBV6-6; J gene: TRBJ2-1
CDR3 protein: CASSQGLAGGTETQYF; clone size: NA; V gene: TRBV4-3; J gene: TRBJ2-5
CDR3 protein: CATGTGRFYEQYF; clone size: once; V gene: TRBV19; J gene: TRBJ2-7
CDR3 protein: CASSPGQILYGYTF; clone size: NA; V gene: TRBV5-5; J gene: TRBJ1-2
CDR3 protein: CASSLTVGLGGGELFF; clone size: NA; V gene: TRBV7-2; J gene: TRBJ2-2
CDR3 protein: CASSPSDGIYEQYF; clone size: NA; V gene: TRBV5-1; J gene: TRBJ2-7
CDR3 protein: CASSSGLSTNEKLFF; clone size: NA; V gene: TRBV5-8; J gene: TRBJ1-4
CDR3 protein: CASSVQGVYGYTF; clone size: NA; V gene: TRBV5-6; J gene: TRBJ1-2
CDR3 protein: CASSTCDRDYGYTF; clone size: many; V gene: TRBV21-1; J gene: TRBJ1-2
CDR3 protein: CASSFGGPGVLGQFF; clone size: NA; V gene: TRBV5-5; J gene: TRBJ2-1
CDR3 protein: CASSESGLTNTGELFF; clone size: NA; V gene: TRBV2; J gene: TRBJ2-2
CDR3 protein: CASSSAANYGYTF; clone size: NA; V gene: TRBV12-3/TRBV12-4; J gene: TRBJ1-2
CDR3 protein: CASSQETLAGRTDTQYF; clone size: NA; V gene: TRBV4-1; J gene: TRBJ2-3
CDR3 protein: CASSGDRANTEAFF; clone size: few; V gene: TRBV5-1; J gene: TRBJ1-1
CDR3 protein: CASRVLRDEQYF; clone size: NA; V gene: TRBV12-3/TRBV12-4; J gene: TRBJ2-7
CDR3 protein: CASSSGGAFSYNEQFF; clone size: few; V gene: TRBV5-1; J gene: TRBJ2-1
CDR3 protein: CAWTASGGLYNEQFF; clone size: NA; V gene: TRBV30; J gene: TRBJ2-1
CDR3 protein: CASSSATGGPDTQYF; clone size: few; V gene: TRBV11-2; J gene: TRBJ2-3
CDR3 protein: CATSVAGTDTQYF; clone size: NA; V gene: TRBV24-1; J gene: TRBJ2-3
CDR3 protein: CASSIMRTSEQYF; clone size: NA; V gene: TRBV19; J gene: TRBJ2-7
CDR3 protein: CASSMTGTPQPQHF; clone size: few; V gene: TRBV9; J gene: TRBJ1-5
CDR3 protein: CASREAGGYTF; clone size: NA; V gene: TRBV12-3/TRBV12-4; J gene: TRBJ1-2
CDR3 protein: CASQDRGRGGYTF; clone size: NA; V gene: TRBV19; J gene: TRBJ1-2
CDR3 protein: CATSDSTGTGSDTQYF; clone size: NA; V gene: TRBV24-1; J gene: TRBJ2-3
CDR3 protein: CASSEVGSGYGYTF; clone size: NA; V gene: TRBV6-1; J gene: TRBJ1-2
CDR3 protein: CASSVEGSTDTQYF; clone size: NA; V gene: TRBV2; J gene: TRBJ2-3
CDR3 protein: CASSLRVGWRGYGYTF; clone size: NA; V gene: TRBV27; J gene: TRBJ1-2
CDR3 protein: CASSPGTTNTGELFF; clone size: NA; V gene: TRBV5-4; J gene: TRBJ2-2
CDR3 protein: CASSTYRGYYEQYF; clone size: NA; V gene: TRBV28; J gene: TRBJ2-7
CDR3 protein: CASEGFGGEAFF; clone size: NA; V gene: TRBV19; J gene: TRBJ1-1
CDR3 protein: CASSTRLAGDQETQYF; clone size: NA; V gene: TRBV6-2/TRBV6-3; J gene: TRBJ2-5
CDR3 protein: CASSESTGSETQYF; clone size: NA; V gene: TRBV10-1; J gene: TRBJ2-5
CDR3 protein: CASSPQGGQHNEQFF; clone size: NA; V gene: TRBV5-1; J gene: TRBJ2-1
CDR3 protein: CSVGLAGGRTDTQYF; clone size: NA; V gene: TRBV29-1; J gene: TRBJ2-3
CDR3 protein: CASRRDWEGELFF; clone size: NA; V gene: TRBV2; J gene: TRBJ2-2
CDR3 protein: CASSSGLHYEQYF; clone size: once; V gene: TRBV11-2; J gene: TRBJ2-7
CDR3 protein: CASSPTAPGRDTGELFF; clone size: NA; V gene: TRBV18; J gene: TRBJ2-2
CDR3 protein: CASSSQGGDNQPQHF; clone size: NA; V gene: TRBV5-8; J gene: TRBJ1-5
CDR3 protein: CASSPTGASTDTQYF; clone size: NA; V gene: TRBV5-4; J gene: TRBJ2-3
CDR3 protein: CATVGDMNTEAFF; clone size: NA; V gene: TRBV10-3; J gene: TRBJ1-1
CDR3 protein: CASSLTSGGTGELFF; clone size: NA; V gene: TRBV5-6; J gene: TRBJ2-2